The rows below give T cell receptor beta chains drawn from one sample of a study of shared clonotypes between healthy human individuals. Repertoires were generated with immunoSEQ multiplex PCR, while TCRdb's copy carries only in-frame clones and drops some. This repertoire shows some 980,000 clones, 76% found once; its top ten account for around 1.5%. Sequenced input: memory CD4+ T cells sorted from blood. These receptors were taken from a man aged 18 to 30 in good health. CDR3s include the opening cysteine and the closing phenylalanine or tryptophan. A D gene is named only where the DNA matches it firmly. Size tells how often a clone was seen (once, few, many) or the class of an expanded clone, and some rows leave it out.

D gene	J gene	clone size	V gene	CDR3 protein	CDR3 DNA
-	TRBJ1-3	many	TRBV5-1	CASSLSGSSGNTIYF	TGCGCCAGCAGCTTGTCGGGTAGCTCTGGAAACACCATATATTTT
-	TRBJ2-7	-	TRBV30	CAWRATSSYEQYF	TGTGCCTGGAGGGCAACCAGCTCCTACGAGCAGTACTTC
-	TRBJ2-7	few	TRBV10-3	CAIKTPSSYEQYF	TGTGCCATCAAGACGCCTAGCTCCTACGAGCAGTACTTC
-	TRBJ2-3	-	TRBV5-1	CASSLGAPTDTQYF	TGCGCCAGCAGCTTGGGCGCACCCACAGATACGCAGTATTTT
-	TRBJ1-2	-	TRBV5-5	CASSLAILRRPLVYGYTF	TGTGCCAGCAGCTTGGCCATCCTCCGGAGGCCCCTAGTCTATGGCTACACCTTC
TRBD1	TRBJ1-6	-	TRBV5-1	CASSSTGDNSPLHF	TGCGCCAGCAGCTCCACAGGGGATAATTCACCCCTCCACTTT
-	TRBJ2-1	once	TRBV11-2	CASSFAAENYNEQFF	TGTGCCAGCAGCTTTGCAGCGGAGAATTACAATGAGCAGTTCTTC
TRBD1	TRBJ2-7	-	TRBV6-5	CASRPTGDYEQYF	TGTGCCAGCAGGCCGACAGGGGACTACGAGCAGTACTTC
TRBD1	TRBJ2-7	-	TRBV5-1	CASSFLGGGTEQYF	TGCGCCAGCAGCTTCCTAGGGGGCGGAACCGAGCAGTACTTC
-	TRBJ2-1	-	TRBV5-1	CASSWGLNNEQFF	TGCGCCAGCAGCTGGGGTTTAAACAATGAGCAGTTCTTC
TRBD1	TRBJ1-1	-	TRBV29-1	CSVVQGRSEAFF	TGCAGCGTTGTACAGGGGAGGAGTGAAGCTTTCTTT
-	TRBJ2-3	few	TRBV11-2	CASSLDGTVDTQYF	TGTGCCAGCAGCTTAGATGGCACAGTGGATACGCAGTATTTT
-	TRBJ2-1	many	TRBV4-1	CASSQGPGLYNEQFF	TGCGCCAGCAGCCAGGGGCCGGGGCTTTACAATGAGCAGTTCTTC
-	TRBJ2-6	-	TRBV19	CASSMVGANVLTF	TGTGCCAGTAGTATGGTTGGGGCCAACGTCCTGACTTTC
-	TRBJ1-1	few	TRBV5-4	CASSEGTVNTEAFF	TGTGCCAGCAGCGAAGGGACGGTGAACACTGAAGCTTTCTTT
TRBD2	TRBJ2-5	-	TRBV6-5	CASSYSMLAGETQYF	TGTGCCAGCAGTTACTCGATGCTAGCGGGAGAGACCCAGTACTTC
-	TRBJ1-1	-	TRBV27	CASGYTEAFF	TGTGCCAGCGGCTACACTGAAGCTTTCTTT
-	TRBJ2-1	-	TRBV30	CAWSVREQFF	TGTGCCTGGAGTGTACGGGAGCAGTTCTTC
TRBD2	TRBJ2-7	-	TRBV2	CASQPGGRVGEQYF	TGTGCCAGCCAACCGGGCGGGAGGGTTGGCGAGCAGTACTTC
-	TRBJ2-5	many	TRBV20-1	CSASDGTQYF	TGCAGTGCTAGTGATGGGACCCAGTACTTC
-	TRBJ2-3	-	TRBV4-1	CASSPTLSRTDTQYF	TGCGCCAGCAGCCCAACCTTAAGCCGCACAGATACGCAGTATTTT
TRBD2	TRBJ2-1	-	TRBV20-1	CSARLAVEQFF	TGCAGTGCCAGACTAGCAGTTGAGCAGTTCTTC
TRBD1	TRBJ2-7	-	TRBV7-9	CASSMMRDRVYEQYF	TGTGCCAGCAGCATGATGAGGGACAGGGTCTACGAGCAGTACTTC
-	TRBJ1-4	-	TRBV6-5	CASGVGVDEKLFF	TGTGCCAGTGGGGTGGGGGTAGATGAAAAACTGTTTTTT
-	TRBJ2-3	-	TRBV2	CASSEALGSDTQYF	TGTGCCAGCAGTGAAGCGCTGGGATCAGATACGCAGTATTTT
-	TRBJ2-1	-	TRBV7-8	CASSLGIASSYNEQFF	TGTGCCAGCAGCTTGGGTATAGCGTCATCCTACAATGAGCAGTTCTTC
-	TRBJ1-4	-	TRBV28	CASSLRDGFNEKLFF	TGTGCCAGCAGTCTCCGGGACGGTTTTAATGAAAAACTGTTTTTT
-	TRBJ2-5	-	TRBV5-1	CASSSSPGGLGGETQYF	TGCGCCAGCAGCAGCTCCCCTGGCGGCCTAGGCGGGGAGACCCAGTACTTC
-	TRBJ1-3	-	TRBV6-1	CASSEVGGYSGNTIYF	TGTGCCAGCAGTGAAGTGGGCGGATATTCTGGAAACACCATATATTTT
-	TRBJ2-5	few	TRBV11-2	CASSLYGETQYF	TGTGCCAGCAGCTTATACGGGGAGACCCAGTACTTC
-	TRBJ2-2	-	TRBV28	CASSLSPRTNTGELFF	TGTGCCAGCAGTCTGTCCCCACGGACGAACACCGGGGAGCTGTTTTTT
-	TRBJ2-7	-	TRBV2	CASSDEVYEQYF	TGTGCCAGCAGTGATGAGGTCTACGAGCAGTACTTC
TRBD1	TRBJ1-5	few	TRBV30	CAWKQGNSNQPQHF	TGTGCCTGGAAACAGGGGAATAGCAATCAGCCCCAGCATTTT
-	TRBJ2-7	-	TRBV18	CASSPAEGYEQYF	TGTGCCAGCTCACCAGCGGAGGGGTACGAGCAGTACTTC
-	TRBJ1-5	-	TRBV30	CAWSVDGRNNQPQHF	TGTGCCTGGAGTGTGGACGGAAGGAACAATCAGCCCCAGCATTTT
-	TRBJ1-2	-	TRBV5-4	CASSRRDIENYGYTF	TGTGCCAGCAGCCGCCGGGACATCGAAAACTATGGCTACACCTTC
-	TRBJ2-1	few	TRBV23-1	CATNASGSSYNEQFF	TGCGCCACAAATGCCTCCGGGAGCTCCTACAATGAGCAGTTCTTC
-	TRBJ2-6	-	TRBV5-1	CASSLALSSGANVLTF	TGCGCCAGCAGCTTGGCTCTCAGCTCTGGGGCCAACGTCCTGACTTTC
-	TRBJ2-7	-	TRBV14	CASSQDRRGRTAGEQYF	TGTGCCAGCAGCCAAGATAGACGTGGCAGGACTGCCGGCGAGCAGTACTTC
-	TRBJ1-1	-	TRBV30	CAWSWGNTEAFF	TGTGCCTGGAGTTGGGGAAACACTGAAGCTTTCTTT
TRBD1	TRBJ1-5	-	TRBV7-2	CASSWGGQGLSQPQHF	TGTGCCAGCAGCTGGGGGGGACAGGGCCTATCCCAGCCCCAGCATTTT
-	TRBJ2-3	few	TRBV5-1	CASSPTGGPDTDTQYF	TGCGCCAGCAGCCCTACAGGAGGACCCGACACAGATACGCAGTATTTT
-	TRBJ1-1	once	TRBV18	CASSPPGRGTEAFF	TGTGCCAGCTCACCACCCGGGAGGGGCACTGAAGCTTTCTTT
-	TRBJ2-3	-	TRBV5-6	CASSFPPTGGARDTQYF	TGTGCCAGCAGTTTCCCCCCTACTGGGGGGGCCAGAGATACGCAGTATTTT
TRBD1	TRBJ1-1	-	TRBV2	CASRETGPRLAFF	TGTGCCAGCAGGGAGACAGGGCCGAGACTAGCTTTCTTT
-	TRBJ1-2	-	TRBV14	CASSQDVGVNYGYTF	TGTGCCAGCAGCCAAGACGTCGGGGTTAACTATGGCTACACCTTC
TRBD1	TRBJ2-5	-	TRBV7-2	CASSRTGVETQYF	TGTGCCAGCAGCCGGACAGGGGTGGAGACCCAGTACTTC
TRBD1	TRBJ1-1	-	TRBV5-1	CASSLDTGTGGASIF	TGCGCCAGCAGCTTGGATACCGGGACAGGGGGCGCGTCCATTTTT
-	TRBJ2-7	-	TRBV12-2	CASRFCSYEQYF	TGTGCAAGTCGCTTTTGCTCCTACGAGCAGTACTTC